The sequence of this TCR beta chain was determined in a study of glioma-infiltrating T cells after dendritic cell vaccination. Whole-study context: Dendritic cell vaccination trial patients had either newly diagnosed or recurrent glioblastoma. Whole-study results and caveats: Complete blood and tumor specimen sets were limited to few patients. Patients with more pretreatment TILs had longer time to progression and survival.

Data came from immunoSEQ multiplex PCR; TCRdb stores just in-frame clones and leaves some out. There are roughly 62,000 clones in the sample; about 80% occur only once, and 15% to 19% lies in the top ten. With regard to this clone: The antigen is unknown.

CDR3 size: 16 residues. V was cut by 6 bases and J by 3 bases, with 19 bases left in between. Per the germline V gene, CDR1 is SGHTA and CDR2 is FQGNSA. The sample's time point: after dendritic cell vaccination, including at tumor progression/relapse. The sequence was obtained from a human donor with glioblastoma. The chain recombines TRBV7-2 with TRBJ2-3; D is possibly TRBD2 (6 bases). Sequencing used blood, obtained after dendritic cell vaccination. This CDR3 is CASSPQTGVLTDTQYF. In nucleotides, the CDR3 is TGTGCCAGCAGTCCCCAGACGGGGGTTCTGACAGATACGCAGTATTTT. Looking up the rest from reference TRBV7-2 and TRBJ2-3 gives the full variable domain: GAGVSQSPSNKVTEKGKDVELRCDPISGHTALYWYRQSLGQGLEFLIYFQGNSAPDKSGLPSDRFSAERTGGSVSTLTIQRTQQEDSAVYLCASSPQTGVLTDTQYFGPGTRLTVL.